This entry concerns a single TCR beta chain. These data are taken from a study of beta chain features in type 1 diabetes. Every isolated RNA sample was fully reverse transcribed, so sequencing captured expressed TCRB transcripts. Assay used: immunoSEQ multiplex PCR; TCRdb lists only in-frame clones, some missing. The table shows about 290,000 clones, with 7% to 9% occurring only once. The CDR3 is 14 residues long. Germline CDR1 reads SGHVS; CDR2 reads FNYEAQ. Trimming removed 7 bases from V and 4 bases from J, with 14 bases in between. The sequenced material came from central memory CD4+ T cells from blood. This TCR derives from a young woman in good health. The V gene is TRBV7-6, the J gene TRBJ1-3, with TRBD1 as a possible D gene (5 bases). The CDR3 DNA is TGTGCCAGCACCGGAGGGGATCCAGGAAACACCATATATTTT. It translates to CASTGGDPGNTIYF.